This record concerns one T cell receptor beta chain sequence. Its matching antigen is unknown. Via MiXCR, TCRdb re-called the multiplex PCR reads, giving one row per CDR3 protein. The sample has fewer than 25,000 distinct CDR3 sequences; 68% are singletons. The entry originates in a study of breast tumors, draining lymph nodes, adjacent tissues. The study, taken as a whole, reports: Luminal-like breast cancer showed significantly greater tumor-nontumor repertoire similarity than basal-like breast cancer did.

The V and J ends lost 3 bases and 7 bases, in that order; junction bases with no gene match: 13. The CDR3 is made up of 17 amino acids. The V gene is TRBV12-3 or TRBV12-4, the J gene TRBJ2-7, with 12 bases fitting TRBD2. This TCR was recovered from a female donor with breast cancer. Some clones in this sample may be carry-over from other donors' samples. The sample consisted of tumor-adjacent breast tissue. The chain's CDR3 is CASSFRPLAGGKGEQYF. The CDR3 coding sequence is TGTGCCAGCAGTTTCCGTCCCCTAGCGGGAGGGAAGGGAGAGCAGTACTTC.